A selection of T cell receptor beta chains follows, all from one sample in a study of T-cell reconstitution after alpha-beta-depleted transplantation in children. TCRdb fed the PCR reads into MiXCR, producing one record per CDR3 protein. This sample has 450,000 to 600,000 distinct CDR3 sequences; roughly a tenth occur once, and the top ten carry roughly 2%. The material sequenced was PBMCs, taken before TCRalphabeta/CD19-depleted stem cell transplant. These receptors were obtained from a child aged 2 to 15 with inherited bone marrow failure, due to receive a stem cell transplant. Both conserved end residues are part of each CDR3. A D gene is named only where the DNA matches it firmly. Clone sizes are given selectively: once, few, many, or a class where the clone is expanded.

j_call | d_call | clone_size | v_call | cdr3_aa | cdr3_nt
TRBJ2-1 | TRBD2 | many | TRBV29-1 | CSELRGSDEQFF | TGCAGCGAATTACGCGGGAGCGATGAGCAGTTCTTC
TRBJ2-2 | . | many | TRBV29-1 | CSVEDHSTGNTGELFF | TGCAGCGTTGAAGATCACAGTACGGGGAACACCGGGGAGCTGTTTTTT
TRBJ2-1 | . | many | TRBV5-5 | CASSLGIMIPNEQFF | TGTGCCAGCAGCTTGGGGATAATGATCCCCAATGAGCAGTTCTTC
TRBJ2-1 | . | many | TRBV4-3 | CASSQEGNGEQFF | TGCGCCAGCAGCCAAGAGGGGAATGGGGAGCAGTTCTTC
TRBJ1-4 | . | few | TRBV5-6 | CASSHRDLNEKLFF | TGTGCCAGCAGCCACCGGGACCTGAATGAAAAACTGTTTTTT
TRBJ1-1 | . | many | TRBV12-3/TRBV12-4 | CASSFAQMNTEAFF | TGTGCCAGCAGTTTCGCTCAGATGAACACTGAAGCTTTCTTT
TRBJ2-1 | . | . | TRBV7-2 | CASSLAHPHYNEQFF | TGTGCCAGCAGCTTAGCACACCCTCACTACAATGAGCAGTTCTTC
TRBJ2-3 | TRBD2 | many | TRBV20-1 | CSPRLAYTDTQYF | TGCAGCCCCAGACTAGCGTACACAGATACGCAGTATTTT
TRBJ2-1 | . | many | TRBV9 | CASSPTGGGSSYNEQFF | TGTGCCAGCAGCCCTACAGGGGGGGGCAGCTCCTACAATGAGCAGTTCTTC
TRBJ2-7 | . | many | TRBV5-1 | CASKVGVTNAYEQYF | TGCGCCAGCAAAGTGGGTGTTACAAACGCCTACGAGCAGTACTTC
TRBJ2-1 | . | . | TRBV6-5 | CASSSGPHQFF | TGTGCCAGCAGTTCGGGACCTCACCAGTTCTTC
TRBJ2-1 | TRBD1 | . | TRBV28 | CASSLVGTGLNEQFF | TGTGCCAGCAGTTTAGTTGGGACAGGGTTGAATGAGCAGTTCTTC
TRBJ2-3 | . | many | TRBV12-3/TRBV12-4 | CASSPRGRRDTQYF | TGTGCCAGCAGTCCGCGAGGTCGAAGGGATACGCAGTATTTT
TRBJ2-7 | TRBD1 | few | TRBV12-3/TRBV12-4 | CASSLIPDRGVHEQYF | TGTGCCAGCAGTTTGATTCCCGACAGGGGAGTGCACGAGCAGTACTTC
TRBJ1-1 | . | many | TRBV30 | CAWSSDGNTEAFF | TGTGCCTGGAGCTCCGACGGGAACACTGAAGCTTTCTTT
TRBJ2-7 | TRBD1 | . | TRBV20-1 | CSARGGTGTYEQYF | TGCAGTGCTAGAGGGGGGACAGGAACCTACGAGCAGTACTTC
TRBJ2-7 | TRBD2 | many | TRBV6-2/TRBV6-3 | CASSYSTLAGDYEQYF | TGTGCCAGCAGTTACTCGACGCTAGCGGGTGACTACGAGCAGTACTTC
TRBJ2-7 | TRBD2 | few | TRBV20-1 | CSARNSGRASYEQYF | TGCAGTGCTAGGAATAGCGGGAGGGCCTCGTACGAGCAGTACTTC
TRBJ2-7 | . | many | TRBV5-1 | CASSLDTGPVGYEQYF | TGCGCCAGCAGCTTGGATACAGGGCCCGTTGGCTACGAGCAGTACTTC
TRBJ1-2 | TRBD1 | many | TRBV15 | CATSRDPGQSNYGYTF | TGTGCCACCAGCAGAGACCCGGGACAGTCTAACTATGGCTACACCTTC
TRBJ2-7 | TRBD2 | . | TRBV7-9 | CASSIGLVTHEQYF | TGTGCCAGCAGCATTGGACTAGTCACCCACGAGCAGTACTTC
TRBJ2-1 | . | many | TRBV27 | CASSLSGGDSYNEQFF | TGTGCCAGCAGTTTATCGGGGGGCGACTCCTACAATGAGCAGTTCTTC
TRBJ2-3 | . | many | TRBV5-4 | CASSLAQSDTQYF | TGTGCCAGCAGCTTGGCGCAATCAGATACGCAGTATTTT
TRBJ2-1 | TRBD2 | many | TRBV7-9 | CASSLATSGAYEQFF | TGTGCCAGCAGCTTAGCAACTAGCGGGGCGTATGAGCAGTTCTTC
TRBJ2-6 | . | many | TRBV5-1 | CASSLGHHSGANVLTF | TGCGCCAGCAGCTTAGGACACCACTCTGGGGCCAACGTCCTGACTTTC
TRBJ1-4 | . | many | TRBV4-1 | CASSPQGVATNEKLFF | TGCGCCAGCAGCCCTCAGGGAGTTGCAACTAATGAAAAACTGTTTTTT
TRBJ2-5 | TRBD2 | many | TRBV7-2 | CASSFPGLAETQYF | TGTGCCAGCAGCTTTCCGGGACTAGCGGAGACCCAGTACTTC
TRBJ2-7 | . | many | TRBV6-4 | CASTDTFDYEQYF | TGTGCCAGCACCGACACTTTTGATTACGAGCAGTACTTC
TRBJ2-7 | . | many | TRBV2 | CASRLQGPREQYF | TGTGCCAGTCGACTACAGGGTCCTAGGGAGCAGTACTTC
TRBJ2-3 | TRBD2 | few | TRBV4-2 | CASSPGTSLQSITDTQYF | TGTGCCAGCAGCCCCGGGACTAGCTTACAAAGTATCACAGATACGCAGTATTTT
TRBJ1-4 | . | . | TRBV30 | CAWSVRGSEKLFF | TGTGCCTGGAGTGTCAGGGGAAGTGAAAAACTGTTTTTT